This section outlines one TCR beta chain sequence together with its context. This entry is derived from a study of blood T cell repertoires in COVID-19. On the study more broadly: Spain, Italy and the United States supplied samples that represented acute and convalescent COVID-19.

The CDR3 totals 16 residues. Germline CDR1 is SEHNR and CDR2 is FQNEAQ (reference sequence). J was trimmed by 3 bases and V by 4 bases; bases with no gene match: 10. The repertoire was sequenced with immunoSEQ multiplex PCR; TCRdb's copy has only in-frame clones and lacks some. The sample includes almost 400,000 clones, around nine tenths of them seen just once. Participant age was roughly 18 to 95 years, and participants resided in about 25 US areas. The J gene is TRBJ2-7, the V gene TRBV7-9; 9 positions agree with TRBD1. The sequenced sample was PBMCs or T cells enriched from blood (not recorded which). The clonotype was recovered from a woman aged 25 to 45 who had recovered from COVID-19. DNA for the CDR3: TGTGCCAGCAGCTCAAGCCGGGACAGGGATAGCTACGAGCAGTACTTC. Translation: CASSSSRDRDSYEQYF.